The 18 T cell receptor beta chains presented below share a single source sample, sequenced in a study of identifying expanded T cells in peripheral blood. Assay used: immunoSEQ multiplex PCR; TCRdb lists only in-frame clones, some missing. The data hold roughly 100,000 clones, with more than 85% observed a single time. Sequencing was carried out using blood. All receptors come from a person between 18 and 75 years old in good health.

This rearrangement joins TRBV7-2 to TRBJ1-2, with unresolved D. Trimming cost V 1 base and J 3 bases, with 9 bases left between them. This CDR3 is built from 14 residues. Germline V lookup: CDR1 SGHTA, CDR2 FQGNSA. CDR3 nucleotide sequence: TGTGCCAGCAGCTTAGTGAGGGCAGACTATGGCTACACCTTC. It encodes CASSLVRADYGYTF.

The chain couples TRBV6-5 to TRBJ1-2; 11 bases line up with TRBD1. The CDR3 sequence is 16 residues long. Looked up from germline, CDR1 is MNHEY and CDR2 is SVGAGI. The junction had 6 bases not matched to a gene; V was cut back by 1 base and J by 5 bases. This CDR3 is CASSYLRTGGGYGYTF. The CDR3 bases are TGTGCCAGCAGTTACTTACGGACAGGGGGCGGATATGGCTACACCTTC.

This chain uses TRBV11-2 with TRBJ2-5; TRBD1 might be the D (6 bases). The V end was cut by 4 bases, the J end by 4 bases, with 13 bases between. This CDR3 has 14 residues. Germline CDR1 SGHAT, CDR2 FQNNGV. CDR3 bases: TGTGCCAGCAGCTCCTGGGACACGGGAGAGACCCAGTACTTC. Encoded protein: CASSSWDTGETQYF.

The V call is TRBV5-4, the J call TRBJ1-2; 11 nucleotides agree with TRBD1. Germline V CDR1 and CDR2: SGHNT, YYREEE (reference sequence). Trimming at V came to 4 bases and at J to 7 bases, leaving 6 bases not matched to a gene. There are 14 residues in the CDR3. The CDR3 spells CASSGQGAGTGYTF. CDR3 coding DNA: TGTGCCAGCAGCGGACAGGGGGCGGGAACTGGCTACACCTTC.

The chain uses TRBV2 and TRBJ2-3, with 13 bases fitting TRBD2. The ends lost 6 bases at V and 4 bases at J; junction bases unmatched: 7. CDR1 is SNHLY and CDR2 is FYNNEI in the germline V gene. CDR3 size: 16 residues. The DNA of the CDR3 is TGTGCCAGCAGGGCAACTAGCGGGGGGGCGGCAGATACGCAGTATTTT. Its translation is CASRATSGGAADTQYF.

The chain joins TRBV6-5 to TRBJ1-2, with 7 bases lining up with TRBD1. The germline CDR1 and CDR2 sequences are MNHEY and SVGAGI. The CDR3 length is 13 residues. With 5 bases clipped from V and 2 bases from J, the junction kept 2 bases outside the gene matches. The CDR3 loop reads CASSPQGNYGYTF. For the CDR3, the DNA is TGTGCCAGCAGTCCACAGGGGAACTATGGCTACACCTTC.

In its sample, this clone was seen once. This chain connects TRBV7-8 to TRBJ2-1; tentatively, D is TRBD2 (7 bases). V was trimmed by 1 base and J by 0 bases, leaving 16 bases between them. Germline V gene lookup returns CDR1 SGHVS and CDR2 FQNEAQ. There are 18 residues in the CDR3. The CDR3 sequence: CASSLGGGARSSYNEQFF. CDR3 in DNA: TGTGCCAGCAGCTTAGGAGGGGGGGCGAGAAGCTCCTACAATGAGCAGTTCTTC.

The chain recombines TRBV5-6 with TRBJ1-2; D might be TRBD1 (6 bases). The CDR3 contains 14 residues. The germline V and J ends were trimmed by 4 bases and 5 bases, with 15 bases remaining between them. Germline values: CDR1 SGHDT, CDR2 YYEEEE. CDR3 DNA sequence: TGTGCCAGCAGCCCAGGACAGACCACATATGGCTACACCTTC. Translating it yields CASSPGQTTYGYTF. The complete variable domain, with remaining parts taken from reference TRBV5-6 and TRBJ1-2, reads DAGVTQSPTHLIKTRGQQVTLRCSPKSGHDTVSWYQQALGQGPQFIFQYYEEEERQRGNFPDRFSGHQFPNYSSELNVNALLLGDSALYLCASSPGQTTYGYTFGSGTRLTVV.

The chain uses TRBV4-3 and TRBJ1-1, with a weak D call TRBD1 (5 bases). Trimming left V 4 bases short and J 1 base short, with 10 bases between. The CDR3 is made up of 14 amino acids. From germline, CDR1 is LGHNA and CDR2 YSLEER. This CDR3 is CASSPGHGNTEAFF. In DNA form, the CDR3 reads TGCGCCAGCAGCCCTGGACACGGGAACACTGAAGCTTTCTTT.

The rearrangement joins TRBV6-6 to TRBJ1-1; TRBD1 is a possible D gene (5 bases). The germline CDR1 and CDR2 sequences are MNHNY and SVGAGI (reference sequence). Deletions cut 6 bases from V and 8 bases from J, with 19 bases between. The CDR3 loop spans 14 amino acids. The CDR3 DNA sequence: TGTGCCAGCAGCCCGCTCAGGGAAACGAGGGAAGCTTTCTTT. The encoded protein is CASSPLRETREAFF.

The chain links TRBV12-5 to TRBJ2-6; D not certain. The length of the CDR3 is 16 residues. With 0 bases removed from V and 0 bases from J, the gap between germline ends came to 6 bases. Germline assignment: CDR1 LGHNT and CDR2 FRNRAP. CDR3 DNA: TGTGCTAGTGGTTTGGTTTACGGCTCTGGGGCCAACGTCCTGACTTTC. Amino acid sequence: CASGLVYGSGANVLTF. The full variable domain, in which reference TRBV12-5 and TRBJ2-6 provide the parts outside the CDR3, is DARVTQTPRHKVTEMGQEVTMRCQPILGHNTVFWYRQTMMQGLELLAYFRNRAPLDDSGMPKDRFSAEMPDATLATLKIQPSEPRDSAVYFCASGLVYGSGANVLTFGAGSRLTVL.

The J gene is TRBJ1-5, the V gene TRBV28; D gene ambiguous. The V end lost 8 bases, the J end lost 2 bases, and 16 bases lay between the germline ends. The CDR3 covers 15 residues. The germline CDR1 and CDR2 sequences are MDHEN and SYDVKM. This CDR3 reads CASLYGPGGNQPQHF. As DNA, the CDR3 is TGTGCCAGCCTCTATGGACCCGGGGGCAATCAGCCCCAGCATTTT.

The V and J genes are TRBV19 and TRBJ1-5; D not resolved. CDR1 and CDR2 (germline): LNHDA, SQIVND (reference sequence). V dropped 1 base and J dropped 0 bases, with 7 bases sitting between them. The CDR3 consists of 15 residues. In DNA form, the CDR3 reads TGTGCCAGTAGTATAGGGCGGAATAGCAATCAGCCCCAGCATTTT. Its translation: CASSIGRNSNQPQHF.

This clone was counted once. The chain joins TRBV27 to TRBJ2-1, with 14 bases fitting TRBD2. Germline values: CDR1 MNHEY, CDR2 SMNVEV (reference sequence). J was trimmed by 1 base and V by 1 base; bases with no gene match: 6. The CDR3 length is 19 residues. CDR3 DNA: TGTGCCAGCAGTTTATTTGTGACTAGCGGGGGGGCTTCCTACAATGAGCAGTTCTTC. Translating it yields CASSLFVTSGGASYNEQFF.

The chain joins TRBV5-1 to TRBJ1-3; no definite D call. Germline CDR1 SGHRS, CDR2 YFSETQ. V shed 6 bases and J shed 2 bases, with 9 bases lying between them. The CDR3 is 13 amino acids. CDR3 loop: CASNSAAGNTIYF. CDR3 in DNA: TGCGCCAGCAACTCGGCCGCTGGAAACACCATATATTTT.

The chain recombines TRBV2 with TRBJ2-2, with 11 bases aligning to TRBD2. The CDR3 contains 15 residues. Germline V CDR1 and CDR2: SNHLY, FYNNEI. Unmatched junction bases numbered 6, after V lost 2 bases and J lost 10 bases. As DNA, the CDR3 is TGTGCCAGCAGTGAACTAGCGGGGGGAATGGTGGAGCTGTTTTTT. Its protein product is CASSELAGGMVELFF.

This chain joins TRBV6-1 and TRBJ1-4; 9 nucleotides align to TRBD1. Trimming cost V 2 bases and J 4 bases; bases outside gene matches: 11. Germline-derived CDR1 and CDR2 are MNHNS and SASEGT. This CDR3 spans 18 amino acids. The CDR3 DNA sequence: TGTGCCAGCAGTGAACTAGGGACAGGGTCTATAGGTAATGAAAAACTGTTTTTT. It codes for CASSELGTGSIGNEKLFF.

This sequence joins TRBV28 and TRBJ2-6; no definite D call. The CDR3 totals 17 residues. Germline V gives CDR1 MDHEN, CDR2 SYDVKM. V was pared by 3 bases and J by 0 bases, with 12 bases between. The CDR3 loop is CASSFLGLNSGANVLTF. The CDR3 DNA follows: TGTGCCAGCAGTTTCCTGGGGTTGAACTCTGGGGCCAACGTCCTGACTTTC. The whole variable domain, remainder taken from reference TRBV28 and TRBJ2-6, is DVKVTQSSRYLVKRTGEKVFLECVQDMDHENMFWYRQDPGLGLRLIYFSYDVKMKEKGDIPEGYSVSREKKERFSLILESASTNQTSMYLCASSFLGLNSGANVLTFGAGSRLTVL.